Presented here are 10 T cell receptor beta chains from one specimen sequenced in a study of cytomegalovirus exposure and HLA in healthy donors. The PCR had 60 Vbeta and 13 Jbeta primers. The method was immunoSEQ multiplex PCR; TCRdb's version includes in-frame clones alone and lacks a portion of them. The sample has some 100,000 clones; 74% are singletons. The specimen was PBMCs. These TCRs come from a human donor in good health.

This clone has a handful of counts. The junction departs from the called germline gene at one end, perhaps through a read error. The J gene is TRBJ1-1, the V gene TRBV7-7, with 8 bases that match TRBD1. The CDR3 extends over 16 amino acids. The V gene's germline CDR1 is SSHAT and CDR2 FNYEAQ (reference sequence). CDR3: CASSFGQGKLPTEAFF. The CDR3 nucleotides are TGTGCTAGCAGCTTTGGACAGGGAAAACTTCCCACTGAAGCTTTCTTT.

The chain employs TRBV7-6 and TRBJ1-5; a possible D gene is TRBD1 (6 bases). Germline values: CDR1 SGHVS, CDR2 FNYEAQ. The CDR3 consists of 14 residues. Trimming removed 3 bases at V and 4 bases at J, with 10 bases between. The CDR3 DNA follows: TGTGCCAGCAGCTTCGGGACACTTAATCAGCCCCAGCATTTT. Encoded protein: CASSFGTLNQPQHF.

The rearrangement joins TRBV6-6 to TRBJ2-2; D is undetermined. The germline V gene has CDR1 MNHNY and CDR2 SVGAGI (reference sequence). V shed 6 bases and J shed 6 bases, with 8 bases lying between them. The CDR3 totals 12 residues. CDR3 region: CASSPNSGELFF. For the CDR3, the DNA is TGTGCCAGCAGCCCCAATTCCGGGGAGCTGTTTTTT.

The genes are TRBV27 and TRBJ2-1, with 9 bases matching TRBD1. This CDR3 is 14 amino acids long. V was clipped by 4 bases and J by 9 bases; unmatched bases: 7. Germline V gene sequence: CDR1 MNHEY, CDR2 SMNVEV (reference sequence). The DNA for the CDR3 is TGTGCCAGCAGTTCCGCCGGGACAGGGACTGAGCAGTTCTTC. As protein: CASSSAGTGTEQFF.

This clone has more than one count but fewer than ten. V and J are TRBV9 and TRBJ2-5; TRBD2 matches at 8 bases. Germline values: CDR1 SGDLS, CDR2 YYNGEE. There are 16 residues in the CDR3. V lost 4 bases and J lost 5; bases outside the gene matches: 13. CDR3: CASSPNPRGGDETQYF. The CDR3, as DNA: TGTGCCAGCAGCCCCAACCCCCGGGGGGGGGATGAGACCCAGTACTTC.

For the CDR3, the DNA is TGTGCCAGCAGCTTAGTCGGAGTGGCTTTCTTT. It codes for CASSLVGVAFF. The chain uses TRBV7-2 and TRBJ1-1; D uncertain. The germline V and J ends were trimmed by 1 base and 11 bases, with 8 bases remaining between them. Germline assignment: CDR1 SGHTA and CDR2 FQGNSA. The length of the CDR3 is 11 residues. The variable domain in full, with the rest retrieved from reference TRBV7-2 and TRBJ1-1, is GAGVSQSPSNKVTEKGKDVELRCDPISGHTALYWYRQSLGQGLEFLIYFQGNSAPDKSGLPSDRFSAERTGGSVSTLTIQRTQQEDSAVYLCASSLVGVAFFGQGTRLTVV.

The chain carries TRBV6-5 and TRBJ2-7, with D tentatively TRBD1 (8 bases). Germline V lookup: CDR1 MNHEY, CDR2 SVGAGI. Trimming removed 2 bases from V and 6 bases from J, with 17 bases in between. This CDR3 spans 15 amino acids. In DNA form, the CDR3 reads TGTGCCAGCAGTTACACTAGGACAGGGAGGGCCGAGCAGTACTTC. This translates into CASSYTRTGRAEQYF.

The chain uses TRBV5-3 and TRBJ1-5; possible D gene TRBD1, 5 bases. TRBV5-3 is an ORF, and what it does is uncertain. The ends were cut back, 4 bases at V and 0 bases at J, with 23 bases in the middle. There are 19 residues in the CDR3. DNA of the CDR3: TGTGCCAGAAGCCCCCCTGTACGGGGGGATCCTTATAGCAATCAGCCCCAGCATTTT. Its translation: CARSPPVRGDPYSNQPQHF.

This chain joins TRBV29-1 and TRBJ2-7, with D possibly being TRBD2 (5 bases). Germline V gene lookup returns CDR1 SQVTM and CDR2 ANQGSEA. The CDR3 runs 13 residues. V was clipped by 5 bases and J by 0 bases, with 11 bases between them. The CDR3 nucleotides are TGCAGCGTTCATGGTCGGGACTCCTACGAGCAGTACTTC. It encodes CSVHGRDSYEQYF.

This sequence joins TRBV19 and TRBJ1-1; TRBD1 matches 7 bases. Germline V gene lookup returns CDR1 LNHDA and CDR2 SQIVND (reference sequence). The length of the CDR3 is 13 residues. The J segment lost 7 bases and the V segment lost 3 bases, leaving 5 bases of the junction unmatched. The CDR3, as DNA: TGTGCCAGTAGTATGGGACAGAACTATGAAGCTTTCTTT. The encoded protein is CASSMGQNYEAFF.